This TCR beta chain is from a study of cytomegalovirus exposure and HLA in healthy donors. Study results and caveats: Association of a missense DCLRE1C variant with TCR beta V- and J-gene trimming was reported in a later analysis. Within a later analysis, the majority of CMV-associated TCR beta chains appeared HLA-restricted. In an earlier analysis, most TCR beta V segments were productive about 90% or about 30% of the time. Altogether, about 160 TCR beta chains were recorded as cytomegalovirus-associated.

With respect to this clone: Its antigen remains unidentified.

This PCR relied on a set of 60 Vbeta primers and 13 Jbeta primers. Generated by immunoSEQ multiplex PCR, the TCRdb table keeps only in-frame clones and is missing some. The sample lists about 110,000 clones, around three quarters seen once, with 7.7% in the top ten. The CDR3 is made up of 14 amino acids. The germline V gene has CDR1 SEHNR and CDR2 FQNEAQ (reference sequence). Losses at the gene ends were 4 bases for V and 2 bases for J; bases not matched to a gene: 5. Sequencing was carried out using PBMCs. The TCR comes from a woman aged 50 to 60 in good health and CMV-seropositive. The chain combines TRBV7-9 with TRBJ2-7; 7 bases agree with TRBD2. This chain's CDR3 is CASSWGGPPYEQYF. For the CDR3, the DNA is TGTGCCAGCAGCTGGGGGGGTCCTCCCTACGAGCAGTACTTC. Drawing the rest from reference TRBV7-9 and TRBJ2-7, the complete variable domain is DTGVSQNPRHKITKRGQNVTFRCDPISEHNRLYWYRQTLGQGPEFLTYFQNEAQLEKSRLLSDRFSAERPKGSFSTLEIQRTEQGDSAMYLCASSWGGPPYEQYFGPGTRLTVT.